This TCR beta chain was identified in a study of T cell responses to AZD1222 COVID-19 vaccine. General observations from the study: Baseline testing showed seropositivity in only six AZD1222 recipients. Rises in breadth and depth of Spike-specific TCRs came after two AZD1222 doses. Repertoire sampling occurred only after the peak T cell response.

V was clipped by 1 base and J by 0 bases; unmatched bases: 6. The germline V gene encodes CDR1 SGHRS and CDR2 YFSETQ. The CDR3 runs to 18 residues. Using immunoSEQ multiplex PCR, the repertoire was profiled, and TCRdb retains in-frame clones only, with some absent. The sample includes about 89,000 clones, about 86% seen only once; the top ten take 5.6%. Worth noting for this clone: What it binds is not known.

J is TRBJ2-1 and V is TRBV5-1; 11 nucleotides align to TRBD2. The sequenced sample was peripheral blood, obtained 28 days after the second AZD1222 dose. The TCR was taken from an adult who received the AZD1222 COVID-19 vaccine. CDR3 in amino acids: CASSLTSGGPSSYNEQFF. For the CDR3, the DNA is TGCGCCAGCAGCTTGACTAGCGGGGGACCGAGCTCCTACAATGAGCAGTTCTTC.